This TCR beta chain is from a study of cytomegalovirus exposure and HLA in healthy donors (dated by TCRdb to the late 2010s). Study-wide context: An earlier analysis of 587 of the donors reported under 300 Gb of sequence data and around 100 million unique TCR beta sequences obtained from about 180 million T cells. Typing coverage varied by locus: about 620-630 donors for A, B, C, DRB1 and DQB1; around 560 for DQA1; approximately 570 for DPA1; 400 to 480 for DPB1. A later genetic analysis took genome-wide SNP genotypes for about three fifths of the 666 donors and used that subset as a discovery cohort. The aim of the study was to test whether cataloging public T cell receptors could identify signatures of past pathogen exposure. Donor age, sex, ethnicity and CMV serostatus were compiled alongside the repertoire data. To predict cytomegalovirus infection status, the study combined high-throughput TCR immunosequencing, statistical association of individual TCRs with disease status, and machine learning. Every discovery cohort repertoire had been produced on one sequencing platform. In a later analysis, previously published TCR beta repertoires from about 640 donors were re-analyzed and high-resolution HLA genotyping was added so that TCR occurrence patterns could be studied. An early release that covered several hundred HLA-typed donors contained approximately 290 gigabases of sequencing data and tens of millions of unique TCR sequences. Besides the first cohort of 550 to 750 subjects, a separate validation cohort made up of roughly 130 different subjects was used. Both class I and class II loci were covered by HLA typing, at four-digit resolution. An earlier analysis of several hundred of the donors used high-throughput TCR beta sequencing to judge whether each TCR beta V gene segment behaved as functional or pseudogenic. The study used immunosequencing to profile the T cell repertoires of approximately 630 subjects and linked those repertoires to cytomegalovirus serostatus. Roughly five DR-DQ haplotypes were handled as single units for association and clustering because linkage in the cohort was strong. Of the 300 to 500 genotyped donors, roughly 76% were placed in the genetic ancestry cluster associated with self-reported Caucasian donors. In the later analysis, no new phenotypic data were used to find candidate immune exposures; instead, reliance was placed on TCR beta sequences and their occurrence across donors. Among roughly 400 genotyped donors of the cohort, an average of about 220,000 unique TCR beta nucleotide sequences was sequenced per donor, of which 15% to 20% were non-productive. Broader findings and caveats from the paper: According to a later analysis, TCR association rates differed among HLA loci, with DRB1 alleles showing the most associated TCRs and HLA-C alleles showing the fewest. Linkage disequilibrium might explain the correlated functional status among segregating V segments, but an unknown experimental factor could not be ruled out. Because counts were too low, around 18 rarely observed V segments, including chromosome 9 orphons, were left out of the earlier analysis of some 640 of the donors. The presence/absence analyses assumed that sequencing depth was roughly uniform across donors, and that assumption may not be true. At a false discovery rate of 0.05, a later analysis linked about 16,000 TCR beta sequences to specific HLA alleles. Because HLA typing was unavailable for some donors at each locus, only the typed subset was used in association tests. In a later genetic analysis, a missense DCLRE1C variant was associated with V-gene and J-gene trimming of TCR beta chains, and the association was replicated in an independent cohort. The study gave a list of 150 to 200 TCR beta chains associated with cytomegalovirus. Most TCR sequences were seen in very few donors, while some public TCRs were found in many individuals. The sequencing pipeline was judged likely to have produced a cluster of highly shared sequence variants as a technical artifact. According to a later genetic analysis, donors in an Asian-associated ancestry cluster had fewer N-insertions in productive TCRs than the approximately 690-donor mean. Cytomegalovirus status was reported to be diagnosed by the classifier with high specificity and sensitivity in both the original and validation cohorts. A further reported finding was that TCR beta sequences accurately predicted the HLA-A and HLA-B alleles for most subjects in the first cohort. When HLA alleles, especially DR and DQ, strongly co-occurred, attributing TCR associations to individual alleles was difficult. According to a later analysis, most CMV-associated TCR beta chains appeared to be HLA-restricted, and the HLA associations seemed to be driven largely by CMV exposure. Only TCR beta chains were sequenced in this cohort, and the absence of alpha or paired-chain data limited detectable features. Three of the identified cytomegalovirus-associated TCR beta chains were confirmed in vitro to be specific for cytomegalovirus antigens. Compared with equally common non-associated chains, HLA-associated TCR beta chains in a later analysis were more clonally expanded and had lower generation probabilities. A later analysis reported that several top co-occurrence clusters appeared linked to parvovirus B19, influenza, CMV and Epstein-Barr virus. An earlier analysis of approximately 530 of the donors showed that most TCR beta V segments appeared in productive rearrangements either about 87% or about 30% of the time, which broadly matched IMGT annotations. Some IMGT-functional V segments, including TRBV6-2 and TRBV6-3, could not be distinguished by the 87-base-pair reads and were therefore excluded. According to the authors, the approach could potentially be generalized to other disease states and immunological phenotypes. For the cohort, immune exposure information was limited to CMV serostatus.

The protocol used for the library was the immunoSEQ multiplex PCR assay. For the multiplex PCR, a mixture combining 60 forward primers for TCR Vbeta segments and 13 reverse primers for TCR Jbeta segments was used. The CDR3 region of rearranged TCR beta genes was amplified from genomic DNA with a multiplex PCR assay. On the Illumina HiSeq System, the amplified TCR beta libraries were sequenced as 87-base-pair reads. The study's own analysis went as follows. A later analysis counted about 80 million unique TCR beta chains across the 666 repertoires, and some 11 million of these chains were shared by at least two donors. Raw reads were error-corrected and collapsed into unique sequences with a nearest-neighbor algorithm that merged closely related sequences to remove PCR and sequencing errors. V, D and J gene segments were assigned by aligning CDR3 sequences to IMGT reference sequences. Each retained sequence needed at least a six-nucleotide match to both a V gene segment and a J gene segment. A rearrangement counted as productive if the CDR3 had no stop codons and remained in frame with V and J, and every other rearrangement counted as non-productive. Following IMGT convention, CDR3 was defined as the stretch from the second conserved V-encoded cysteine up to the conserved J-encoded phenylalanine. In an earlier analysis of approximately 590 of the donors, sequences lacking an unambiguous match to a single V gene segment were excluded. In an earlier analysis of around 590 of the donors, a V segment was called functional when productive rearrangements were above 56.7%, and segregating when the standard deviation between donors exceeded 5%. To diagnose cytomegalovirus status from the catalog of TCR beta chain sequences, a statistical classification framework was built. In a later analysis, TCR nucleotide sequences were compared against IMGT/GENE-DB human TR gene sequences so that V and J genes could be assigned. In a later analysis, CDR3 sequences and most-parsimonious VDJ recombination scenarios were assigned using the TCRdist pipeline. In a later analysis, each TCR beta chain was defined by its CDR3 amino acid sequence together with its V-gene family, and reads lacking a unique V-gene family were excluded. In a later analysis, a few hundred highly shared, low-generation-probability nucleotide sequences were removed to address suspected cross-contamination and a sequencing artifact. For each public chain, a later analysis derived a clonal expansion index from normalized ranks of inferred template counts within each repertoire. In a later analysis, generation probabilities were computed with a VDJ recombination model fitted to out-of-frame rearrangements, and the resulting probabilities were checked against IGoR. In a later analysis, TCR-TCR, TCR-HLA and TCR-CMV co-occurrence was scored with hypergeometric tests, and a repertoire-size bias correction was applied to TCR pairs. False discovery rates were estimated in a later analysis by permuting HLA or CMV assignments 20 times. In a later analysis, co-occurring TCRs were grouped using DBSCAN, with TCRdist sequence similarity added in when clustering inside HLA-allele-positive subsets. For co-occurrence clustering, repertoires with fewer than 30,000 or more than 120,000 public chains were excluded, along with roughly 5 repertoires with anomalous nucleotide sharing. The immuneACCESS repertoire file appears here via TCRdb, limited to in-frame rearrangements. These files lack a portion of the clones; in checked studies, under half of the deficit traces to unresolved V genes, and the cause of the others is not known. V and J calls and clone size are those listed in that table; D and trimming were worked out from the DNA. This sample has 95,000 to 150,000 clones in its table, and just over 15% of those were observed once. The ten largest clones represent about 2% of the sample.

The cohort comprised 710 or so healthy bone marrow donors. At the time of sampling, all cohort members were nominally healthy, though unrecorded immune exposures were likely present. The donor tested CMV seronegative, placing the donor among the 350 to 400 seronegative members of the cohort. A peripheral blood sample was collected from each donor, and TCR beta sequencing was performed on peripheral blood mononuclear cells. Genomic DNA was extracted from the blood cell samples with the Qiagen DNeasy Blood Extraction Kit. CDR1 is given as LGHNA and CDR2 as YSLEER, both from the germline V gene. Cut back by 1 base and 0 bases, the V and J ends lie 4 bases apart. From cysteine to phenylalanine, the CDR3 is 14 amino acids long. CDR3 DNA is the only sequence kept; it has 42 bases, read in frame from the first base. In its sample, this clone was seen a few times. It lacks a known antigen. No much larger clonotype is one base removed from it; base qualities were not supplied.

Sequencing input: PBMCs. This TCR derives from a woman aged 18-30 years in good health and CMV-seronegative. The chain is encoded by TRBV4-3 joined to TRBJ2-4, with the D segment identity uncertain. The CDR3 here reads CASSQVLAKNIQYF. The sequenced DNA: TGCGCCAGCAGCCAAGTTCTAGCCAAAAACATTCAGTACTTC.